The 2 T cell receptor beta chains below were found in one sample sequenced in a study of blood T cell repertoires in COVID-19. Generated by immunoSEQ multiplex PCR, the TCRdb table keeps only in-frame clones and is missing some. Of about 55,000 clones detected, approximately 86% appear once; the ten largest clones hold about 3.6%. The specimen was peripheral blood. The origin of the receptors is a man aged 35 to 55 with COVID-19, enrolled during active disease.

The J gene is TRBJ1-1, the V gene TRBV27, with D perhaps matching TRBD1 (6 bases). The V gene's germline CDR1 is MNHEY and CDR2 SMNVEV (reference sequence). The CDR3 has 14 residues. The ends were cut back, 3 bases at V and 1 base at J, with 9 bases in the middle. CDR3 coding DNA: TGTGCCAGCAGTTTGGGGGCAACGAACACTGAAGCTTTCTTT. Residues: CASSLGATNTEAFF.

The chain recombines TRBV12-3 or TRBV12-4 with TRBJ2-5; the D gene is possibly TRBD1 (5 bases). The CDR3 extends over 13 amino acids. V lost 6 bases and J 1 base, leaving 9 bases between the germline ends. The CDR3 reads CASSRVPQETQYF. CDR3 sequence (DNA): TGTGCCAGCAGCAGGGTCCCCCAAGAGACCCAGTACTTC.